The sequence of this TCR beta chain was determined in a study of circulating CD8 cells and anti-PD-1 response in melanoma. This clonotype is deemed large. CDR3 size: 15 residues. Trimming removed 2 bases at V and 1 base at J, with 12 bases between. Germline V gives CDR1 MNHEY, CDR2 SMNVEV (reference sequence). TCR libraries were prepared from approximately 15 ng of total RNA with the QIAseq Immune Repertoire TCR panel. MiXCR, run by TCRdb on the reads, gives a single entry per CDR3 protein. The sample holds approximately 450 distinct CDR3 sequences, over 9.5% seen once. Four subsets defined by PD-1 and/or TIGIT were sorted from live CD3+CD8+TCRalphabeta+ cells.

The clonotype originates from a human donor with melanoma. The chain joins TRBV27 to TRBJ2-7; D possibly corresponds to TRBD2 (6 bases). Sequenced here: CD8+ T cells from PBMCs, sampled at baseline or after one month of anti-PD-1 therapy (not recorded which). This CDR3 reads CASSLGGRHSYEQYF. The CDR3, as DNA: TGTGCCAGCAGTTTAGGAGGGAGGCATTCCTACGAGCAGTACTTC.